The sequence of this T cell receptor beta chain was determined in a study of T cell responses to AZD1222 COVID-19 vaccine (TCRdb year 2021). Regarding the research as a whole: Because spike-specific TCR depth and breadth did not differ between the two schedules, AZD1222 recipients who got a second dose at roughly 4 weeks were pooled with those who got a second dose at roughly 12 weeks. A total of just over 230 trial participants underwent TCR sequencing, of whom around 210 had received two doses of AZD1222 and about 25 had received two doses of the MenACWY control vaccine. Trial participants were enrolled by age into 18-55, 56-69 and 70-plus year subgroups, with roughly 150, 30 and 60 TCR-sequenced participants respectively.

There are 15 amino acids in the CDR3, from cysteine to phenylalanine inclusive. Just CDR3 DNA is preserved here, 45 bases in frame from base 1. V was cut back by 3 bases and J by 10 bases, leaving a gap of 21 bases between them. The germline V gene encodes CDR1 LNHDA and CDR2 SQIVND (reference sequence). A word on this clone: This clone's antigen is unknown. No much larger clonotype is one base removed from it; base qualities were not supplied.

General findings and caveats noted by the study authors: Most participants were white British and females outnumbered males, and the authors suggested that clonal diversity may have been underestimated. No day 14 peak-response samples were available, so repertoires were characterized only after the peak T cell response. Conclusions about previously exposed vaccinees are limited because only six or seven AZD1222 recipients were SARS-CoV-2 seropositive at baseline. The vaccine-associated CD4 TCRs covered the entire spike protein, and the dominant responses fell in regions 160-218 and 743-854. The 56-69-year group was small, and its depth increase did not reach significance, likely because of low power. After two AZD1222 doses, spike-specific TCR breadth and depth were significantly higher than at day 0 and than in MenACWY recipients. Reportedly, almost half of the unique spike-specific TCRs recognized epitopes lying outside the regions that are mutated in the B.1.351 and B.1.1.7 variants.

The CDR3 regions of human TCRbeta chains were subjected to immunosequencing. The paper's data handling went like this. Repertoire TCRs were matched against a reference library of SARS-CoV-2-specific TCRs generated with the MIRA antigen-specificity platform. Breadth was defined as the fraction of unique TCRs that were SARS-CoV-2-associated, and depth was defined as the fraction of total T cells that were SARS-CoV-2-associated. Using the MIRA data, each spike-specific TCR was assigned both to the spike region to which the TCR was reactive and to a CD4 or CD8 class. Log10-transformed breadth and depth values were compared by one-way ANOVA with Sidak's multiple comparisons tests. TCRdb carries this immuneACCESS record with in-frame sequences only. Its versions omit some clonotypes, under half of them owing to an unresolved V gene in the studies checked, with the rest unexplained. D and trimming were read from the DNA, whereas the V and J calls and clone size are those reported in that table. The sample includes 85,000 to 120,000 clones, with 85% to 90% observed a single time. The ten largest clonotypes hold around 5% of the sample.

In light of the paper, this sample's time point label describes: baseline before first vaccination. Vaccinee samples came from UK trials COV001 and COV002, including a single-blind randomized controlled phase 2/3 trial of AZD1222 (ChAdOx1 nCoV-19) in healthy adults. Trial participant PBMC samples were collected at day 0 and day 28 after the second dose for TCRbeta chain sequencing. This TCR was sampled from an adult in good health. The sample in question was peripheral blood, obtained on day 0 of AZD1222 vaccination. The chain is assembled from TRBV19 and TRBJ1-2; the D gene is perhaps TRBD1, from 6 matching bases. The CDR3 has the sequence CASSILTGGQGHYTF. The nucleotide sequence reads as follows: TGTGCCAGTAGTATCCTCACTGGGGGACAAGGCCACTACACCTTC.